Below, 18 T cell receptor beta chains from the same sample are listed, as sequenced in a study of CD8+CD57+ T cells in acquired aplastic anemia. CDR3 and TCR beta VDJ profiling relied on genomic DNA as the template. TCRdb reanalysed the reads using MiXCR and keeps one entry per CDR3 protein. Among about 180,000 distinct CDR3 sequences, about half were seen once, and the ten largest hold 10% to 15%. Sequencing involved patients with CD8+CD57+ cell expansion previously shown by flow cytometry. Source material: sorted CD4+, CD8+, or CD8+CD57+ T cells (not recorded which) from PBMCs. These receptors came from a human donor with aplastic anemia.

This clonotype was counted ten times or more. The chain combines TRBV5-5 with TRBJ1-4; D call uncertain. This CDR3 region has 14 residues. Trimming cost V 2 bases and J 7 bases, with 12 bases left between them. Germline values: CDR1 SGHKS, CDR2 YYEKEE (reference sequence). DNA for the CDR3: TGTGCCAGCAGCTTTTCCGGACCACCTGAAAAACTGTTTTTT. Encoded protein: CASSFSGPPEKLFF.

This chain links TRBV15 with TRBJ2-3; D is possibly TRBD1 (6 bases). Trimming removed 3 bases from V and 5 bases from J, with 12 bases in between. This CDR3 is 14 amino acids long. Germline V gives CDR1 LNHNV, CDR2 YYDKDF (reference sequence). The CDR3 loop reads CATSSSGAGDTQYF. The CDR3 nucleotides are TGTGCCACCAGCAGTTCAGGGGCGGGAGATACGCAGTATTTT.

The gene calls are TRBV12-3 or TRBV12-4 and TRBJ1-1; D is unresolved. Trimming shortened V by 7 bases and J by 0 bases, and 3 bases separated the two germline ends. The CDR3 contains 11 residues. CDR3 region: CASILNTEAFF. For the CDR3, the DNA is TGTGCCAGCATTTTGAACACTGAAGCTTTCTTT.

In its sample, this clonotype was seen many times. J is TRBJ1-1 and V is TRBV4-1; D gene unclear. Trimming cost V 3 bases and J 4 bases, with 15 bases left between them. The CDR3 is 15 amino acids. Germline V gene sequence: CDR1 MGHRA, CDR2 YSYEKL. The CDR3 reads CASSQGPGRTTEAFF. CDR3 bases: TGCGCCAGCAGCCAGGGTCCGGGAAGGACCACTGAAGCTTTCTTT.

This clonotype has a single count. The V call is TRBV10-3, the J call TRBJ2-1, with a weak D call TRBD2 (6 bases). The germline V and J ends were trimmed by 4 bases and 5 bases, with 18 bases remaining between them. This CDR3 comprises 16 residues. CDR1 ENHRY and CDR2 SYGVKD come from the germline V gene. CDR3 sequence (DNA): TGTGCCATCAGTGTTTCCCCGGGACCGGGGGACAATGAGCAGTTCTTC. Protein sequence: CAISVSPGPGDNEQFF.

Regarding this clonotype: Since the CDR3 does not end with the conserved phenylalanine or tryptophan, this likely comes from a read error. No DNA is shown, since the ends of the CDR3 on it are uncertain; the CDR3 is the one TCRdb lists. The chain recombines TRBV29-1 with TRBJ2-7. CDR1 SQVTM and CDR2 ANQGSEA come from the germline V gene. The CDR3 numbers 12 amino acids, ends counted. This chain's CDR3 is CSVDGRVGERYL.

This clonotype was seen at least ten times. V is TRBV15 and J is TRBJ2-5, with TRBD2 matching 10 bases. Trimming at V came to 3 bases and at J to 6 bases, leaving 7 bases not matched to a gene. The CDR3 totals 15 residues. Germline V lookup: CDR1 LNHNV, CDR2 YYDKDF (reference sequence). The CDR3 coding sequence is TGTGCCACCAGCAGGGTAGCGGGGGGACAGAAGACCCAGTACTTC. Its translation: CATSRVAGGQKTQYF.

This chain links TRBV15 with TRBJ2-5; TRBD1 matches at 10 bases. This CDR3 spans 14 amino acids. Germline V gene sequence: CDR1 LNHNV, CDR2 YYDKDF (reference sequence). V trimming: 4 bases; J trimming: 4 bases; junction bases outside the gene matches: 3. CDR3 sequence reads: CATSTRTGGETQYF. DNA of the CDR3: TGTGCCACCAGCACAAGGACAGGGGGAGAGACCCAGTACTTC.

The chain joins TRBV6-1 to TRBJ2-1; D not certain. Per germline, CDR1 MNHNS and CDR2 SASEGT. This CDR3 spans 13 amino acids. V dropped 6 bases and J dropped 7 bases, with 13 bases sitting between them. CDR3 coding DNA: TGTGCCAGCAGCCCCGAGGCGAGGAATGAGCAGTTCTTC. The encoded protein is CASSPEARNEQFF.

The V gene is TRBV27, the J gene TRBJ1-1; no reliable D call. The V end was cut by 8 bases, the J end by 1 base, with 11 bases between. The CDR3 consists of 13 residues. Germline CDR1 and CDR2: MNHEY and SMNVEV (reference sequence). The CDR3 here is CASGPPENTEAFF. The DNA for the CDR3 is TGTGCCAGCGGACCTCCGGAGAACACTGAAGCTTTCTTT.

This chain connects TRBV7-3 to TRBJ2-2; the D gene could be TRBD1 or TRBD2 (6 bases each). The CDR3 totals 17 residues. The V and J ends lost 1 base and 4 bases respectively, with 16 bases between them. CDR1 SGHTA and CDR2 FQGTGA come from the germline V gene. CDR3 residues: CASSLRRDTGLTGELFF. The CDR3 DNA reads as TGTGCCAGCAGCTTAAGGCGGGACACTGGGCTCACCGGGGAGCTGTTTTTT.

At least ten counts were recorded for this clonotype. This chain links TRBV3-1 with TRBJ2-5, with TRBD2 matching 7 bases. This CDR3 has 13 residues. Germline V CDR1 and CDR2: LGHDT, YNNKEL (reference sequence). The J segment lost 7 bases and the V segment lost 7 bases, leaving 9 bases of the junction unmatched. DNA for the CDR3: TGTGCCAGCACATGGGGCAAGCGGGGGACCCAGTACTTC. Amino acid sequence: CASTWGKRGTQYF.

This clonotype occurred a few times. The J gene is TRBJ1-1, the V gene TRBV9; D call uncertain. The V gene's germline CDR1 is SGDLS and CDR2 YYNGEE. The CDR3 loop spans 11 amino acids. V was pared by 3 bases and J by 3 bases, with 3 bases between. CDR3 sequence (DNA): TGTGCCAGCAGCGCGGACACTGAAGCTTTCTTT. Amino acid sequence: CASSADTEAFF.

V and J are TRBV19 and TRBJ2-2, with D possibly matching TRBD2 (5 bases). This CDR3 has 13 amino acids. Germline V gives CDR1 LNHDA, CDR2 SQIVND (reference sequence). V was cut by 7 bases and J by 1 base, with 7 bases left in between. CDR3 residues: CASIEGNTGELFF. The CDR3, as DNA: TGTGCCAGTATCGAGGGGAACACCGGGGAGCTGTTTTTT.

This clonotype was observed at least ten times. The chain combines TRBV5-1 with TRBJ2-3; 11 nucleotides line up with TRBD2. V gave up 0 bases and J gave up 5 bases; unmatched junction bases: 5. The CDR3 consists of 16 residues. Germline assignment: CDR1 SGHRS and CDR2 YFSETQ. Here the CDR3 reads CASSLVPSGGRDTQYF. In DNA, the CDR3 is TGCGCCAGCAGCTTGGTACCTAGCGGGGGGAGAGATACGCAGTATTTT.

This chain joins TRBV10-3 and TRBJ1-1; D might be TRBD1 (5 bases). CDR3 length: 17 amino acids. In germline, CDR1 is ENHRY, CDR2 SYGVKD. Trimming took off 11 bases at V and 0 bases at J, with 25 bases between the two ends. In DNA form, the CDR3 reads TGTGCCCCCTCCGGGACGGGCGCTTCGACTCTGAACACTGAAGCTTTCTTT. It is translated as CAPSGTGASTLNTEAFF.

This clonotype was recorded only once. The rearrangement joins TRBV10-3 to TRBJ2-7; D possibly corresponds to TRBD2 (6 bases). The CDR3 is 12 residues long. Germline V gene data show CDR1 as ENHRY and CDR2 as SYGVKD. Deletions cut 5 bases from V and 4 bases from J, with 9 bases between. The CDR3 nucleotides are TGTGCCATCAGTCTCGGGGGATACGAGCAGTACTTC. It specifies CAISLGGYEQYF.

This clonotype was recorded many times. The CDR3: CASSHGQSSGANVLTF. In nucleotides, the CDR3 is TGTGCCAGCAGTCACGGACAGTCTTCTGGGGCCAACGTCCTGACTTTC. V is TRBV6-6 and J is TRBJ2-6; D possibly corresponds to TRBD1 (6 bases). Trimming cost V 5 bases and J 1 base, with 12 bases left between them. CDR1 and CDR2 from the germline V gene are MNHNY and SVGAGI (reference sequence). This CDR3 comprises 16 residues.